This T cell receptor beta chain emerged from a study of T cells after yellow fever vaccination. Findings of the study overall: Clonotypes found in both CD4 and CD8 compartments made up a small share.

TCRdb recomputed calls from the 5' RACE reads with MiXCR, one row per CDR3 protein. The data show about 400,000 distinct CDR3 sequences, with under 14% seen just once and around 20% held by the top ten. This clonotype has more than one count but fewer than ten. What it binds is not known. The CDR3 runs 16 residues. Germline assignment: CDR1 MNHEY and CDR2 SVGAGI. J gave up 4 bases and V 2 bases, and 4 bases lay outside the gene matches. The rearrangement links TRBV6-5 to TRBJ2-3, with 12 bases lining up with TRBD1. Here the sequenced sample was PBMCs, taken on the day of the first yellow fever vaccination. The TCR comes from a young man who received the YFV17D yellow fever vaccine. The CDR3 DNA reads as TGTGCCAGCAGTTACGGGGACAGGGGGCCCCCAGATACGCAGTATTTT. Residues: CASSYGDRGPPDTQYF.